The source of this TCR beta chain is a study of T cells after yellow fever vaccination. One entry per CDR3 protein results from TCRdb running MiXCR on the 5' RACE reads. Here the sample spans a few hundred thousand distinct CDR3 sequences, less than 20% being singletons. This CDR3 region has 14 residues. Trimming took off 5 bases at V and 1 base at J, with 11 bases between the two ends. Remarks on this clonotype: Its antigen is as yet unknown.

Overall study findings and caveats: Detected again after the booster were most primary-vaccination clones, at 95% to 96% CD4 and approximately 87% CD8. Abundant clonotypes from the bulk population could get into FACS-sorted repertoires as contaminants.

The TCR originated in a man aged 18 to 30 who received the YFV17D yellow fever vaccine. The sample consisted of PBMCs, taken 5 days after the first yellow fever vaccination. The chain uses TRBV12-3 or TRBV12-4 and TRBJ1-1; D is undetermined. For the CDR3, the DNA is TGTGCCAGCAGTCTTAGGTGGGGGAACACTGAAGCTTTCTTT. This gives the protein CASSLRWGNTEAFF.